This entry describes one T cell receptor beta chain. Its antigen is unidentified. The data were taken from a study of blood T cells in healthy people across ages. About the research overall: About one barcoded beta molecule per two T cells came from capture by template switching. Study-level findings and limits: Any changes in expanded clonotypes were possibly confounded, as donor CMV status remained unknown.

Germline V lookup: CDR1 MNHEY, CDR2 SVGEGT. V dropped 3 bases and J dropped 6; count of bases not matched to a gene: 4. The CDR3 sequence is 15 residues long. Alongside a J-beta primer mix, a sample-barcoded 5' primer served in a second PCR lasting roughly 6 to 11 cycles. Every cDNA molecule carried a tag from a template-switch adaptor bearing 12 random nucleotides. TCRdb re-called the 5' RACE reads with MiXCR, one entry per CDR3 protein. Of 550,000 to 800,000 distinct CDR3 sequences in the sample, roughly 32% were seen once. The rearrangement uses TRBV6-2 or TRBV6-3 and TRBJ2-1; TRBD2 aligns across 11 bases. This clonotype was sampled from an elderly woman in good health. The sequenced material came from blood. The chain's CDR3 is CASSYSLAGGNEQFF. The CDR3 DNA follows: TGTGCCAGCAGTTATTCCCTAGCGGGAGGCAATGAGCAGTTCTTC.